The sequence of this TCR beta chain was determined in a study of OX40 agonist ivuxolimab in advanced cancers. Study context: In this cohort, patients received ivuxolimab, an agonistic anti-OX40 (CD134) antibody. Findings and caveats of the study: Expanded clones were, on average, more numerous in CD8+ T cells than in CD4+. The antigens recognized by the expanded peripheral T cells, that is their antigen specificity, were not determined.

On this clone: Its antigen is unknown.

The repertoire was sequenced with immunoSEQ multiplex PCR; TCRdb's copy has only in-frame clones and lacks some. The repertoire holds around 100,000 clones, with 89% as singletons. Germline CDR1 and CDR2: MDHEN and SYDVKM. J gave up 11 bases and V 2 bases, and 10 bases lay outside the gene matches. The CDR3 totals 14 residues. The sequence was collected from an adult with an advanced solid tumor such as melanoma, head and neck, liver or kidney cancer. Source: CD4+ or CD8+ T cells sorted from blood, taken in a trial of the OX40 agonist ivuxolimab. V is TRBV28 and J is TRBJ1-1; 8 positions agree with TRBD1. CDR3 in amino acids: CASSLPDRVGRAFF. DNA of the CDR3: TGTGCCAGCAGTTTACCGGACAGGGTAGGGAGGGCTTTCTTT.